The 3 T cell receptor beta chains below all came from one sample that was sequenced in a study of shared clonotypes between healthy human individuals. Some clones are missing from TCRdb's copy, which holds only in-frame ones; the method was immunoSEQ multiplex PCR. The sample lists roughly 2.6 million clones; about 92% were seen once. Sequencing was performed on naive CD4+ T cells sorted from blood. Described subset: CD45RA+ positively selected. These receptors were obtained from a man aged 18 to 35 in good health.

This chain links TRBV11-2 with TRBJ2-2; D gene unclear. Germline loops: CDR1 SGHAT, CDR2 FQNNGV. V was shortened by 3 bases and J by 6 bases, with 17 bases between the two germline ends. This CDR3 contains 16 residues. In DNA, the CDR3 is TGTGCCAGCAGCTTCTTTCCCCCAAAAGGCGCCGGGGAGCTGTTTTTT. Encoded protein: CASSFFPPKGAGELFF. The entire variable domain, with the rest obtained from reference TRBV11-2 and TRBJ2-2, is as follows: EAGVAQSPRYKIIEKRQSVAFWCNPISGHATLYWYQQILGQGPKLLIQFQNNGVVDDSQLPKDRFSAERLKGVDSTLKIQPAKLEDSAVYLCASSFFPPKGAGELFFGEGSRLTVL.

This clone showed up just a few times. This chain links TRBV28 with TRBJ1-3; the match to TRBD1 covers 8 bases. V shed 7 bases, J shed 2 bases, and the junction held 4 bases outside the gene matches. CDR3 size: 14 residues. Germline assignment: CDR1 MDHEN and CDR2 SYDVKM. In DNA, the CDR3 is TGTGCCAGCATCCAGGGGGCCGCTGGAAACACCATATATTTT. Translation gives CASIQGAAGNTIYF.

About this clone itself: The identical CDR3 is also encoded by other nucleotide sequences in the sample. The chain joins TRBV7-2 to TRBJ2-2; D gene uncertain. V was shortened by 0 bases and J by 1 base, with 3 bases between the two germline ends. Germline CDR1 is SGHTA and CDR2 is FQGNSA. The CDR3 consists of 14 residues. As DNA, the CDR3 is TGTGCCAGCAGCTTAGCTGGGAACACCGGGGAGCTGTTTTTT. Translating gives CASSLAGNTGELFF. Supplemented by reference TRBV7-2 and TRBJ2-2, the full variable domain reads GAGVSQSPSNKVTEKGKDVELRCDPISGHTALYWYRQSLGQGLEFLIYFQGNSAPDKSGLPSDRFSAERTGGSVSTLTIQRTQQEDSAVYLCASSLAGNTGELFFGEGSRLTVL.